The subject of this entry is one TCR beta chain. Its antigen remains unidentified. Base qualities are not recorded, but no much larger clone differs from it by a single base. The cohort consisted of 650 to 850 healthy bone marrow donors. All cohort members were sampled while nominally healthy, although unrecorded immune exposures were likely present. The donor tested CMV seropositive, placing the donor among the approximately 290 seropositive members of the cohort. A peripheral blood sample was collected from each donor, and TCR beta sequencing was performed on peripheral blood mononuclear cells. Genomic DNA extraction from the blood cell samples was performed with the Qiagen DNeasy Blood Extraction Kit. This entry belongs to a study of cytomegalovirus exposure and HLA in healthy donors (dated by TCRdb to the late 2010s). Regarding the research as a whole: According to an earlier analysis of several hundred of the donors, 150 million to 200 million T cells yielded roughly 110 million unique TCR beta sequences and about 300 Gb of sequence data. Around 300 gigabases of sequencing data and around 87 million unique TCR sequences were included in an early release covering roughly 600 HLA-typed donors. Of the 398 genotyped donors, less than 90% were placed in the genetic ancestry cluster associated with self-reported Caucasian donors. The study aimed to test whether signatures of past pathogen exposure could be identified by cataloging public T cell receptors. Using immunosequencing, the study profiled T cell repertoires from about 620 subjects and related those repertoires to cytomegalovirus serostatus. Along with the roughly 670-subject first cohort, a separate validation cohort of some 130 different subjects was used. The study combined high-throughput TCR immunosequencing, statistical association of individual TCRs with disease status, and machine learning to predict cytomegalovirus infection status. In a later analysis, previously published TCR beta repertoires from 670 or so donors were re-analyzed and high-resolution HLA genotyping was added so that TCR occurrence patterns could be studied. In the later analysis, no new phenotypic data were used to find candidate immune exposures; instead, reliance was placed on TCR beta sequences and their occurrence across donors. An earlier analysis of a few hundred of the donors applied high-throughput TCR beta sequencing to assess whether each TCR beta V gene segment acted as functional or pseudogenic. Alongside the repertoire data, information on donor age, sex, ethnicity and CMV serostatus was compiled. Genome-wide SNP genotypes for about 65% of the roughly 670 donors were used in a later genetic analysis, which treated that subset as a discovery cohort. All discovery cohort repertoires had been generated on a single sequencing platform. Both class I and class II loci were covered by HLA typing, at four-digit resolution. The number of typed donors differed by locus: roughly 629-640 for A, B, C, DRB1 and DQB1; roughly 510 for DQA1; around 580 for DPA1; and some 470 for DPB1. Several DR-DQ haplotypes were handled as single units for association and clustering because linkage in the cohort was strong. On average, around 240,000 unique TCR beta nucleotide sequences were sequenced per donor among 398 genotyped donors of the cohort, with 15% to 20% of those sequences being non-productive.

The receptor library was made with the immunoSEQ multiplex PCR assay. A mixture of 60 forward primers for TCR Vbeta segments and 13 reverse primers for TCR Jbeta segments was used in the multiplex PCR. The CDR3 region of rearranged TCR beta genes was amplified from genomic DNA with a multiplex PCR assay. The Illumina HiSeq System was used to sequence the amplified TCR beta libraries as 87-base-pair reads. Per the source publication's procedure: Across the 670 or so repertoires, a later analysis counted roughly 77 million unique TCR beta chains, 9.5 million to 13 million of which were shared by at least two donors. Raw reads were error-corrected and collapsed into unique sequences by a nearest-neighbor algorithm in which closely related sequences were merged to remove PCR and sequencing errors. CDR3 sequences were aligned to IMGT reference sequences to assign V, D and J gene segments. For a sequence to be retained, at least a six-nucleotide match to both a V gene segment and a J gene segment was required. A rearrangement was called productive if the CDR3 had no stop codons and remained in frame with V and J, and every other rearrangement was called non-productive. CDR3 was defined according to IMGT convention as the region running from the second conserved V-encoded cysteine to the conserved J-encoded phenylalanine. The earlier analysis of 587 of the donors excluded any sequence lacking an unambiguous match to a single V gene segment. In an earlier analysis of some 590 of the donors, V segments were called functional above 56.7% productive rearrangements and were called segregating when the between-donor standard deviation exceeded 5%. A statistical classification framework was built to diagnose cytomegalovirus status from the catalog of TCR beta chain sequences. A later analysis assigned V and J genes by comparing TCR nucleotide sequences with IMGT/GENE-DB human TR gene sequences. The TCRdist pipeline was used in a later analysis to assign CDR3 sequences and most-parsimonious VDJ recombination scenarios. A later analysis defined each TCR beta chain by its CDR3 amino acid sequence plus V-gene family, and excluded reads lacking a unique V-gene family. In a later analysis, around 600 highly shared, low-generation-probability nucleotide sequences were removed to address suspected cross-contamination and a sequencing artifact. In a later analysis, a clonal expansion index was calculated for each public chain from normalized within-repertoire ranks of inferred template counts. A later analysis computed generation probabilities with a VDJ recombination model fitted to out-of-frame rearrangements, and checked the results against IGoR. In a later analysis, TCR-TCR, TCR-HLA and TCR-CMV co-occurrence was scored with hypergeometric tests, and a repertoire-size bias correction was applied to TCR pairs. In a later analysis, false discovery rates were estimated by permuting HLA or CMV assignments 20 times. In a later analysis, co-occurring TCRs were grouped using DBSCAN, with TCRdist sequence similarity added in when clustering inside HLA-allele-positive subsets. Repertoires with fewer than 30,000 or more than 120,000 public chains, plus five repertoires with anomalous nucleotide sharing, were excluded from co-occurrence clustering. In TCRdb, the immuneACCESS table is reduced to in-frame sequences with V and J assigned. These tables do not hold every clone; where another copy was compared, an unresolved V gene accounts for under half, and the others remain unexplained. That table is the source of V, J and clone size, and D and trimming were worked out from the DNA. The sample yields about 170,000 clones; about three quarters were counted once. Together, the top ten hold approximately 6.3% of the sample.

Relative to germline, V is 1 base shorter and J is 11 bases shorter, with 21 bases between their ends. The germline V gene sets CDR1 to SGHRS and CDR2 to YFSETQ. CDR3 length: 15 amino acids, cysteine to phenylalanine. Only the CDR3 DNA stays, 45 bases, in frame from base 1. The research as a whole found: Most TCR sequences were seen in very few donors, while some public TCRs were found in many individuals. Roughly uniform sequencing depth across donors was assumed in presence/absence analyses, although this assumption may not hold. Linkage disequilibrium might explain the correlated functional status among segregating V segments, but an unknown experimental factor could not be ruled out. Because counts were too low, about 15 rarely observed V segments, including chromosome 9 orphons, were left out of the earlier analysis of over 550 of the donors. Compared with equally common non-associated chains, HLA-associated TCR beta chains in a later analysis were more clonally expanded and had lower generation probabilities. Cytomegalovirus status was reported to be diagnosed by the classifier with high specificity and sensitivity in both the original and validation cohorts. The sequencing pipeline was judged likely to have produced a cluster of highly shared sequence variants as a technical artifact. In a later analysis, several top co-occurrence clusters were reported to appear linked to parvovirus B19, influenza, CMV and Epstein-Barr virus. Three of the identified cytomegalovirus-associated TCR beta chains were confirmed in vitro to be specific for cytomegalovirus antigens. According to a later analysis, TCR association rates differed among HLA loci, with DRB1 alleles showing the most associated TCRs and HLA-C alleles showing the fewest. A later genetic analysis reported fewer N-insertions in productive TCRs among donors in an Asian-associated ancestry cluster than the roughly 640-donor mean. Strong co-occurrence of HLA alleles, especially DR and DQ, made assigning TCR associations to individual alleles difficult. At a false discovery rate of 0.05, a later analysis linked 16,000 or so TCR beta sequences to specific HLA alleles. For the cohort, immune exposure information was limited to CMV serostatus. A total of 150 to 200 TCR beta chains were listed by the study as associated with cytomegalovirus. Only TCR beta chains were sequenced in this cohort, and the absence of alpha or paired-chain data limited detectable features. A later analysis found that most CMV-associated TCR beta chains appeared HLA-restricted, with HLA associations seemingly driven largely by CMV exposure. A further reported finding was that TCR beta sequences accurately predicted the HLA-A and HLA-B alleles for most subjects in the first cohort. Because HLA typing was missing for some donors at each locus, association tests included only the typed subset. V-gene and J-gene trimming of TCR beta chains was associated with a missense DCLRE1C variant in a later genetic analysis, and the association was replicated in an independent cohort. The authors suggested that the approach could potentially be generalized to other disease states and immunological phenotypes. The 87-base-pair reads could not distinguish some IMGT-functional V segments, including TRBV6-2 and TRBV6-3, so those segments were excluded. In an earlier analysis of more than 450 of the donors, most TCR beta V segments were observed in productive rearrangements about 90% or about 30% of the time, broadly matching IMGT annotations.

The receptor comes from a man aged 40-49 years in good health and CMV-seropositive. This chain joins TRBV5-1 to TRBJ2-5; matching of 6 bases hints at TRBD2 as the D gene. The sample was PBMCs. For the CDR3, the sequence is CASSLIGLPSAEQYF. The DNA sequence reads TGCGCCAGCAGCTTGATCGGACTACCCTCCGCAGAGCAGTACTTC.